This T cell receptor beta chain was obtained from a study of blood T cells in healthy people across ages. This CDR3 spans 13 amino acids. Germline V gene data show CDR1 as MNHEY and CDR2 as SVGAGI. Trimming cost V 6 bases and J 8 bases; bases outside gene matches: 6. This clonotype was found a few times. Alongside a J-beta primer mix, a sample-barcoded 5' primer served in a second PCR lasting roughly 6 to 11 cycles. TCRdb re-derived calls from the 5' RACE reads in MiXCR, one entry per CDR3 protein. The profile shows around 1.7 million distinct CDR3 sequences, 28% of them singletons. The chain has TRBV6-5 and TRBJ1-2, with 10 bases matching TRBD1. This TCR derives from a woman aged 25 to 45 in good health. The sequenced sample was blood. The DNA for the CDR3 is TGTGCCAGCAGCGCAGGGACAGGGGCCGGCTACACCTTC. Protein sequence: CASSAGTGAGYTF.